The entry below gives a single TCR beta chain sequence along with its context. Its antigen is unidentified. Libraries were prepared by immunoSEQ multiplex PCR; TCRdb keeps only in-frame clonotypes and omits some of them. The repertoire has around 64,000 clones, 77% of them found once; the top ten carry 5.2%. Germline-derived CDR1 and CDR2 are MNHNS and SASEGT. V shed 3 bases and J shed 2 bases, with 10 bases lying between them. CDR3 size: 15 residues. Ulcerative colitis patients received no immunosuppressive medication before the diagnostic colonoscopy. The sample originates from a study of pediatric ulcerative colitis. Findings and caveats of the study: Compared with controls, ulcerative colitis showed greater blood-rectum clone sharing. A couple of patients' blood samples yielded substantially fewer templates.

Sequences were obtained from blood. The clonotype comes from a boy aged 10-17 years with moderate ulcerative colitis. This chain connects TRBV6-1 to TRBJ2-2; D not resolved. CDR3 sequence reads: CASSDSWINTGELFF. CDR3 DNA: TGTGCCAGCAGTGACAGCTGGATTAACACCGGGGAGCTGTTTTTT.